This TCR beta chain originates from a study of technical replicates of blood from a handful of donors. Trimming took off 0 bases at V and 2 bases at J, with 10 bases between the two ends. From germline, CDR1 is MGHRA and CDR2 YSYEKL. The CDR3 contains 15 residues. Repertoires were generated with immunoSEQ multiplex PCR, while TCRdb's copy carries only in-frame clones and drops some. The repertoire holds around 76,000 clones, with about 89% as singletons. This receptor was taken from a human donor in good health. Sequencing was performed on T cells isolated from PBMCs. The rearrangement uses TRBV4-1 and TRBJ1-2; tentatively, D is TRBD1 (5 bases). This CDR3 reads CASSQDNPGNYGYTF. In DNA form, the CDR3 reads TGCGCCAGCAGCCAAGATAACCCAGGGAACTATGGCTACACCTTC.